This record looks at one T cell receptor (beta chain) sequence and its context. The sample is drawn from a study of shared clonotypes between healthy human individuals. V shed 3 bases and J 2 bases; nucleotides not matched to a gene: 10. Germline CDR1 reads SQVTM; CDR2 reads ANQGSEA. This CDR3 region has 16 residues. The run depth of the assay was deep. The assay was immunoSEQ multiplex PCR, and TCRdb's table has in-frame clones only and misses some. Of 550,000 to 850,000 clones listed, around 77% were seen once; the top ten hold under 2%. Sequenced sample: memory CD4+ T cells sorted from blood. Subset described: CD45RA-negative fraction. The chain carries TRBV29-1 and TRBJ2-3, with 8 bases aligning to TRBD2. The TCR was taken from a woman in her 30s in good health. CDR3 protein: CSVDSAREDLTDTQYF. CDR3 sequence (DNA): TGCAGCGTTGATTCTGCGCGGGAGGACCTCACAGATACGCAGTATTTT.